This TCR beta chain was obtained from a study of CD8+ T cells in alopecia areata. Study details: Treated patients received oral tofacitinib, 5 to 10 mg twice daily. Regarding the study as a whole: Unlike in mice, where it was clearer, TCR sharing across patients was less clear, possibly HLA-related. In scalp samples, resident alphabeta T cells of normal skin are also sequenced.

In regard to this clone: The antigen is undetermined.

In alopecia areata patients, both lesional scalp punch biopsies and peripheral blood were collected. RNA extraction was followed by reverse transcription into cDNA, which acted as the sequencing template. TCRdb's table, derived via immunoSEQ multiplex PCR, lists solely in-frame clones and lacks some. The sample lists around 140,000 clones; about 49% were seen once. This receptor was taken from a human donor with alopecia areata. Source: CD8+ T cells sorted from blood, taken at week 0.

This chain's CDR3 is CASSFLAGLAGTYEQYF. The CDR3 nucleotides read TGTGCCAGCAGCTTCCTGGCAGGACTAGCGGGGACCTACGAGCAGTACTTC. The J gene is TRBJ2-7, the V gene TRBV5-6; 12 bases align to TRBD2. The CDR3 consists of 17 residues. V lost 2 bases and J lost 2; bases outside the gene matches: 8. Germline CDR1 and CDR2: SGHDT and YYEEEE.